This TCR beta chain is drawn from a study of cytomegalovirus exposure and HLA in healthy donors. Vbeta (60) and Jbeta (13) primers were used in the PCR. Repertoires were generated with immunoSEQ multiplex PCR, while TCRdb's copy carries only in-frame clones and drops some. This sample has around 75,000 clones, with 70% to 80% found just once. The receptor comes from a man aged 35-49 years in good health and CMV-seronegative. The specimen sequenced was PBMCs.

This chain's CDR3 is CASRGGDNGRGKAFF. CDR3 coding DNA: TGTGCCAGCAGGGGGGGGGACAATGGTCGGGGAAAAGCTTTCTTT. V gene TRBV6-1 combines with J gene TRBJ1-1; possible D gene TRBD1, 6 bases. This CDR3 region has 15 residues. From germline, CDR1 is MNHNS and CDR2 SASEGT. V was pared by 6 bases and J by 9 bases, with 23 bases between.